The 8 T cell receptor beta chains reported below all come from one sample, sequenced in a study of Ad26.COV2.S vaccination and SARS-CoV-2 variants. The treatment is: roughly 18 received Ad26.COV2.S at low or high dose, single or two shots; 5 received placebo; per-sample allocation not given. Material that was analyzed had been drawn on day 63 after the first vaccine or placebo injection. Profiled with immunoSEQ multiplex PCR; TCRdb holds only in-frame clones, not every one. The profile shows hundreds of thousands of clones, 75% to 90% of them singletons. This specimen consisted of peripheral blood, obtained in a trial of Ad26.COV2.S vaccine versus placebo. The receptors shown here come from a person between 18 and 65 years old who received the Ad26.COV2.S COVID-19 vaccine or a placebo.

This sequence joins TRBV3-1 (or the pseudogene TRBV3-2) and TRBJ1-5; D is perhaps TRBD1 (6 bases). Germline V gives CDR1 LGHDT, CDR2 YNNKEL (reference sequence). The V end lost 1 base, the J end lost 7 bases, and 14 bases lay between the germline ends. There are 15 residues in the CDR3. The CDR3 sequence is CASSQGYGGGQPQHF. In DNA form, the CDR3 reads TGTGCCAGCAGCCAAGGTTACGGGGGCGGCCAGCCCCAGCATTTT.

The chain couples TRBV7-2 to TRBJ1-3; D not resolved. Looked up from germline, CDR1 is SGHTA and CDR2 is FQGNSA. This CDR3 has 17 residues. The germline V and J ends were trimmed by 2 bases and 0 bases, with 14 bases remaining between them. The CDR3 DNA reads TGTGCCAGCAGCTTAAGGGTTGGGGTGGCCTCTGGAAACACCATATATTTT. This gives the protein CASSLRVGVASGNTIYF.

V gene TRBV9 combines with J gene TRBJ2-3; 9 positions match TRBD2. The CDR3 is made up of 15 amino acids. The V and J ends lost 0 bases and 3 bases, in that order; junction bases with no gene match: 2. Germline CDR1 SGDLS, CDR2 YYNGEE. CDR3 protein: CASSVGTSETDTQYF. In nucleotides, the CDR3 is TGTGCCAGCAGCGTAGGGACTAGCGAGACAGATACGCAGTATTTT.

The rearrangement uses TRBV30 and TRBJ2-5; D gene unclear. The germline V and J ends were trimmed by 0 bases and 1 base, with 3 bases remaining between them. Germline-derived CDR1 and CDR2 are GTSNPN and SVGIG (reference sequence). CDR3 length equals 12 residues. CDR3 nucleotides: TGTGCCTGGAGTGTGACCCAAGAGACCCAGTACTTC. Translation gives CAWSVTQETQYF. Combining the CDR3 with reference TRBV30 and TRBJ2-5 gives the whole variable domain SQTIHQWPATLVQPVGSPLSLECTVEGTSNPNLYWYRQAAGRGLQLLFYSVGIGQISSEVPQNLSASRPQDRQFILSSKKLLLSDSGFYLCAWSVTQETQYFGPGTRLLVL.

This rearrangement joins TRBV27 to TRBJ1-6, with TRBD1 matching over 9 bases. V was clipped by 5 bases and J by 7 bases; unmatched bases: 6. The length of the CDR3 is 15 residues. Germline V gives CDR1 MNHEY, CDR2 SMNVEV (reference sequence). DNA for the CDR3: TGTGCCAGCAGTCCGTGGGACAGGGCCAATTCACCCCTCCACTTT. As protein: CASSPWDRANSPLHF.

The chain is built from TRBV11-2 and TRBJ2-3; the D is unclear. Germline-derived CDR1 and CDR2 are SGHAT and FQNNGV. V lost 5 bases, J lost 6 bases, and 12 bases lay in between. CDR3 size: 13 residues. CDR3 region: CASSRVWSDTQYF. The DNA for the CDR3 is TGTGCCAGCAGCCGGGTGTGGTCGGATACGCAGTATTTT. The full variable domain, with the rest looked up from reference TRBV11-2 and TRBJ2-3, is EAGVAQSPRYKIIEKRQSVAFWCNPISGHATLYWYQQILGQGPKLLIQFQNNGVVDDSQLPKDRFSAERLKGVDSTLKIQPAKLEDSAVYLCASSRVWSDTQYFGPGTRLTVL.

The table lists this clone with a count of one. This chain links TRBV5-4 with TRBJ2-1; no firm D call. The CDR3 has 16 residues. With 4 bases removed from V and 4 bases from J, the gap between germline ends came to 18 bases. From germline, CDR1 is SGHNT and CDR2 YYREEE (reference sequence). CDR3 sequence reads: CASSPTDGSGYNEQFF. The CDR3 bases are TGTGCCAGCAGCCCTACGGACGGATCGGGTTACAATGAGCAGTTCTTC.

The chain carries TRBV20-1 and TRBJ1-1; the D gene is possibly TRBD1 (6 bases). Trimming took off 6 bases at V and 6 bases at J, with 17 bases between the two ends. This CDR3 is built from 13 residues. Germline CDR1 reads DFQATT; CDR2 reads SNEGSKA (reference sequence). CDR3 amino acids: CSASGQLDAEAFF. CDR3 DNA: TGCAGTGCCAGTGGACAGCTGGACGCTGAAGCTTTCTTT.